The rows below give T cell receptor beta chains drawn from one sample of a study of Graves' ophthalmopathy and Graves' hyperthyroidism. One entry per CDR3 protein, called by TCRdb with MiXCR from the multiplex PCR reads. The sample lists some 210,000 distinct CDR3 sequences, under 30% occurring once. Sequencing was performed on peripheral blood. These receptor sequences come from a man in his fifties or sixties with Graves' ophthalmopathy. CDR3s include the opening cysteine and the closing phenylalanine or tryptophan. The order of the fields is V gene, clone size, D gene, J gene, CDR3 protein, CDR3 DNA. A D gene is named only where the DNA matches it firmly. Size is stated for part of the rows, as once, few or many counts, or as a class when the clone is expanded.

v_call: TRBV30
clone_size: many
d_call: .
j_call: TRBJ2-2
cdr3_aa: CAWSLGVRSGELFF
cdr3_nt: TGTGCCTGGAGCTTGGGGGTCCGCTCCGGGGAGCTGTTTTTT

v_call: TRBV28
clone_size: many
d_call: TRBD1
j_call: TRBJ1-2
cdr3_aa: CASTVEGARNYGYTF
cdr3_nt: TGTGCCAGCACAGTGGAGGGGGCCCGTAACTATGGCTACACCTTC

v_call: TRBV27
clone_size: .
d_call: TRBD1
j_call: TRBJ1-2
cdr3_aa: CASSSAGTGKASF
cdr3_nt: TGTGCCAGCAGTTCCGCCGGGACAGGGAAAGCGAGCTTC

v_call: TRBV20-1
clone_size: many
d_call: .
j_call: TRBJ1-5
cdr3_aa: CSARETRGLSNQPQHF
cdr3_nt: TGCAGTGCTAGAGAGACCAGGGGCTTAAGCAATCAGCCCCAGCATTTT

v_call: TRBV12-3/TRBV12-4
clone_size: many
d_call: TRBD1
j_call: TRBJ1-2
cdr3_aa: CASSLIQGTSYTF
cdr3_nt: TGTGCCAGCAGCCTTATACAGGGGACTAGTTACACCTTC

v_call: TRBV6-1
clone_size: once
d_call: TRBD2
j_call: TRBJ2-4
cdr3_aa: CASSEEAGGSNIQYF
cdr3_nt: TGTGCCAGCAGTGAAGAGGCGGGAGGGAGCAACATTCAGTACTTC

v_call: TRBV10-2
clone_size: many
d_call: TRBD1
j_call: TRBJ1-2
cdr3_aa: CASNRDSYGYTF
cdr3_nt: TGCGCCAGCAACCGGGACAGCTATGGCTACACCTTC

v_call: TRBV20-1
clone_size: many
d_call: .
j_call: TRBJ1-5
cdr3_aa: CSARQGYQPQHF
cdr3_nt: TGCAGTGCTAGACAGGGGTATCAGCCCCAGCATTTT

v_call: TRBV29-1
clone_size: .
d_call: .
j_call: TRBJ2-2
cdr3_aa: CSVRTDPRTGTGELFF
cdr3_nt: TGCAGCGTTAGGACGGACCCACGAACAGGGACCGGGGAGCTGTTTTTT

v_call: TRBV28
clone_size: many
d_call: TRBD2
j_call: TRBJ2-3
cdr3_aa: CASSGAGVADTQYF
cdr3_nt: TGTGCCAGCAGTGGGGCGGGAGTCGCAGATACGCAGTATTTT

v_call: TRBV28
clone_size: many
d_call: .
j_call: TRBJ2-5
cdr3_aa: CASSLAEEGETQYF
cdr3_nt: TGTGCCAGCAGTTTGGCGGAGGAAGGAGAGACCCAGTACTTC

v_call: TRBV12-3/TRBV12-4
clone_size: many
d_call: TRBD1
j_call: TRBJ2-5
cdr3_aa: CPKGPGTGGTSQETQYF
cdr3_nt: TGTCCCAAAGGGCCCGGGACAGGGGGCACTTCTCAAGAGACCCAGTACTTC

v_call: TRBV20-1
clone_size: many
d_call: TRBD1
j_call: TRBJ1-5
cdr3_aa: CSASKATGGNQPQHF
cdr3_nt: TGCAGTGCTTCAAAGGCGACAGGGGGCAATCAGCCCCAGCATTTT

v_call: TRBV6-4
clone_size: .
d_call: .
j_call: TRBJ2-7
cdr3_aa: CASSEGPNNYEQYF
cdr3_nt: TGTGCCAGCAGTGAGGGGCCCAATAACTACGAGCAGTACTTC

v_call: TRBV3-1
clone_size: .
d_call: TRBD1
j_call: TRBJ2-2
cdr3_aa: CASSQSRGLGSTGELFF
cdr3_nt: TGTGCCAGCAGCCAATCCAGGGGGCTCGGTAGCACCGGGGAGCTGTTTTTT

v_call: TRBV2
clone_size: many
d_call: .
j_call: TRBJ2-3
cdr3_aa: CASRRVTDTQYF
cdr3_nt: TGTGCCAGCAGACGGGTCACAGATACGCAGTATTTT

v_call: TRBV5-1
clone_size: many
d_call: TRBD2
j_call: TRBJ2-7
cdr3_aa: CASSLDFLAGGPDEQYF
cdr3_nt: TGCGCCAGCAGCTTGGATTTTCTAGCGGGAGGGCCAGACGAGCAGTACTTC

v_call: TRBV7-2
clone_size: many
d_call: .
j_call: TRBJ2-7
cdr3_aa: CASSLAGGAEQYF
cdr3_nt: TGTGCCAGCAGCTTAGCCGGAGGGGCCGAGCAGTACTTC

v_call: TRBV20-1
clone_size: many
d_call: .
j_call: TRBJ1-3
cdr3_aa: CSARDFQGAGNTIYF
cdr3_nt: TGCAGTGCTAGAGACTTCCAGGGAGCTGGAAACACCATATATTTT

v_call: TRBV6-5
clone_size: .
d_call: .
j_call: TRBJ2-5
cdr3_aa: CASSYSGSNQETQYF
cdr3_nt: TGTGCCAGCAGTTACTCGGGGTCCAACCAAGAGACCCAGTACTTC

v_call: TRBV27
clone_size: many
d_call: .
j_call: TRBJ2-2
cdr3_aa: CASSSPPLSAGELFF
cdr3_nt: TGTGCCAGCAGTTCCCCACCACTCAGCGCCGGGGAGCTGTTTTTT

v_call: TRBV29-1
clone_size: many
d_call: .
j_call: TRBJ1-2
cdr3_aa: CSVDGGNYGYTF
cdr3_nt: TGCAGCGTTGATGGCGGAAACTATGGCTACACCTTC

v_call: TRBV11-2
clone_size: many
d_call: .
j_call: TRBJ2-7
cdr3_aa: CASSLDTSYEQYF
cdr3_nt: TGTGCCAGCAGCTTAGATACCTCCTACGAGCAGTACTTC

v_call: TRBV6-1
clone_size: many
d_call: TRBD1
j_call: TRBJ2-7
cdr3_aa: CASSPTGDEQYF
cdr3_nt: TGTGCCAGCAGTCCGACAGGGGACGAGCAGTACTTC

v_call: TRBV24-1
clone_size: many
d_call: TRBD1
j_call: TRBJ2-5
cdr3_aa: CATSGRPPNGQGAWETQYF
cdr3_nt: TGTGCCACCAGTGGCCGACCCCCTAACGGACAGGGGGCATGGGAGACCCAGTACTTC

v_call: TRBV5-1
clone_size: many
d_call: .
j_call: TRBJ2-5
cdr3_aa: CASSLQGLETQYF
cdr3_nt: TGCGCCAGCAGCTTACAGGGTTTGGAGACCCAGTACTTC

v_call: TRBV19
clone_size: many
d_call: .
j_call: TRBJ1-2
cdr3_aa: CASSARPSHNYGYTF
cdr3_nt: TGTGCCAGTAGTGCGAGACCCTCGCACAACTATGGCTACACCTTC

v_call: TRBV7-2
clone_size: .
d_call: TRBD1
j_call: TRBJ1-2
cdr3_aa: CASSLISGGAYGYTF
cdr3_nt: TGTGCCAGCAGCTTAATATCAGGGGGCGCATATGGCTACACCTTC

v_call: TRBV6-1
clone_size: many
d_call: TRBD1
j_call: TRBJ2-7
cdr3_aa: CASNQGANEQYF
cdr3_nt: TGTGCCAGTAACCAGGGGGCAAACGAGCAGTACTTC

v_call: TRBV4-1
clone_size: many
d_call: TRBD2
j_call: TRBJ2-2
cdr3_aa: CASSQYAGGNTGELFF
cdr3_nt: TGCGCCAGCAGCCAGTACGCGGGGGGCAACACCGGGGAGCTGTTTTTT

v_call: TRBV27
clone_size: many
d_call: TRBD1
j_call: TRBJ2-6
cdr3_aa: CASSSGRGFGGANVLTF
cdr3_nt: TGTGCCAGCAGTTCGGGCAGGGGGTTTGGTGGGGCCAACGTCCTGACTTTC

v_call: TRBV28
clone_size: many
d_call: .
j_call: TRBJ2-7
cdr3_aa: CASSFVLQNYEQYF
cdr3_nt: TGTGCCAGCAGTTTTGTTTTACAGAATTACGAGCAGTACTTC

v_call: TRBV6-5
clone_size: medium-sized
d_call: .
j_call: TRBJ1-1
cdr3_aa: CASRVNTEAFF
cdr3_nt: TGTGCCAGCAGGGTGAACACTGAAGCTTTCTTT

v_call: TRBV15
clone_size: .
d_call: .
j_call: TRBJ2-7
cdr3_aa: CATSLAVSYEQYF
cdr3_nt: TGTGCCACCAGCTTAGCTGTCTCCTACGAGCAGTACTTC

v_call: TRBV18
clone_size: many
d_call: .
j_call: TRBJ2-7
cdr3_aa: CASSVTGSEQYF
cdr3_nt: TGTGCCAGCTCAGTAACAGGGAGCGAGCAGTACTTC

v_call: TRBV14
clone_size: many
d_call: .
j_call: TRBJ2-7
cdr3_aa: CASSHEQFYEQYF
cdr3_nt: TGTGCCAGCAGCCATGAACAGTTTTACGAGCAGTACTTC

v_call: TRBV6-1
clone_size: many
d_call: .
j_call: TRBJ1-2
cdr3_aa: CASSATDYGYTF
cdr3_nt: TGTGCCAGCAGTGCGACAGACTATGGCTACACCTTC

v_call: TRBV3-1
clone_size: .
d_call: .
j_call: TRBJ2-7
cdr3_aa: CASSRQGPGYEQYF
cdr3_nt: TGTGCCAGCAGCCGCCAGGGCCCTGGATACGAGCAGTACTTC

v_call: TRBV30
clone_size: many
d_call: .
j_call: TRBJ1-1
cdr3_aa: CAWSDTLNTEAFF
cdr3_nt: TGTGCCTGGAGTGACACGCTGAACACTGAAGCTTTCTTT

v_call: TRBV11-2
clone_size: many
d_call: TRBD1
j_call: TRBJ2-7
cdr3_aa: CASSLVRSGQAYEQYF
cdr3_nt: TGTGCCAGCAGCTTAGTCAGGTCTGGACAGGCCTACGAGCAGTACTTC

v_call: TRBV7-3
clone_size: many
d_call: TRBD1
j_call: TRBJ2-7
cdr3_aa: CASSRTGSSDEQYF
cdr3_nt: TGTGCCAGCAGCCGGACAGGAAGTTCCGACGAGCAGTACTTC

v_call: TRBV7-6
clone_size: .
d_call: .
j_call: TRBJ1-6
cdr3_aa: CASSLGTNNSPLHF
cdr3_nt: TGTGCCAGCAGCCTCGGGACGAATAATTCACCCCTCCACTTT